Listed below are T cell receptor beta chains from one sample, sequenced in a study of cytomegalovirus exposure and HLA in healthy donors. Profiled with immunoSEQ multiplex PCR; TCRdb holds only in-frame clones, not every one. Of some 150,000 clones in the sample, 62% were seen once. Sequences were obtained from PBMCs. All receptors come from a man aged 35-49 years in good health and CMV-seronegative. Both conserved end residues are part of each CDR3. The D gene is left open where the match is weak. Only part of the rows carry a size: once, few, many, or a class if the clone is expanded.

j_call v_call clone_size d_call cdr3_aa cdr3_nt
TRBJ2-2 TRBV7-3 - - CASSPSSAQVAGELFF TGTGCCAGCAGCCCATCCTCGGCACAGGTGGCCGGGGAGCTGTTTTTT
TRBJ1-4 TRBV5-1 - TRBD1 CASSPGTEATNEKLFF TGCGCCAGCAGCCCGGGGACAGAGGCAACTAATGAAAAACTGTTTTTT
TRBJ2-7 TRBV19 - - CASSMRVAYEQYF TGTGCCAGTAGTATGCGTGTGGCCTACGAGCAGTACTTC
TRBJ1-5 TRBV28 - - CASTPTGFNQPQHF TGTGCCAGCACCCCTACGGGGTTCAATCAGCCCCAGCATTTT
TRBJ2-1 TRBV7-9 - TRBD2 CASSSGGGGYNEQFF TGTGCCAGCAGCTCTGGCGGGGGGGGGTACAATGAGCAGTTCTTC
TRBJ2-7 TRBV28 - TRBD2 CASRLAGEGQYF TGTGCCAGCAGGTTAGCGGGTGAAGGGCAGTACTTC
TRBJ1-1 TRBV7-2 - TRBD1 CASSLRTGSTEAFF TGTGCCAGCAGCCTGAGGACAGGGAGCACTGAAGCTTTCTTT
TRBJ2-2 TRBV9 - TRBD2 CASSAHSGKNTGELFF TGTGCCAGCAGCGCTCATAGCGGGAAGAACACCGGGGAGCTGTTTTTT
TRBJ1-1 TRBV7-9 - TRBD1 CASSLRTGTMTITEAFF TGTGCCAGCAGCTTAAGGACAGGGACTATGACGATTACTGAAGCTTTCTTT
TRBJ1-2 TRBV28 few TRBD1 CASRNRGINYGYTF TGTGCCAGCAGGAACAGGGGTATTAACTATGGCTACACCTTC
TRBJ1-3 TRBV5-1 - TRBD1 CASSLEGTGSGNTIYF TGCGCCAGCAGCTTGGAAGGGACAGGGTCTGGAAACACCATATATTTT
TRBJ1-1 TRBV6-6 few - CASSNDGYHTEAFF TGTGCCAGCAGTAACGACGGGTACCACACTGAAGCTTTCTTT
TRBJ1-2 TRBV7-9 few - CASSLNPGGGYTF TGTGCCAGCAGCTTAAATCCTGGGGGCGGCTACACCTTC
TRBJ2-3 TRBV19 - - CASSSTGIGGTQYF TGTGCCAGTAGTTCGACGGGAATAGGTGGTACGCAGTATTTT
TRBJ2-1 TRBV2 - TRBD2 CASRGTSENEQFF TGTGCCAGCAGGGGGACTAGCGAGAATGAGCAGTTCTTC
TRBJ2-7 TRBV6-1 - - CASSEQTSSYEQYF TGTGCCAGCAGTGAACAAACAAGCTCCTACGAGCAGTACTTC
TRBJ2-3 TRBV25-1 once - CASSGSFVADTQYF TGTGCCAGCAGTGGGAGTTTCGTGGCAGATACGCAGTATTTT
TRBJ1-1 TRBV4-2 - TRBD1 CASSPRQGQRTEAFF TGTGCCAGCAGCCCTAGACAGGGGCAGAGAACTGAAGCTTTCTTT
TRBJ2-4 TRBV30 once TRBD1 CAWGGQGKNIQYF TGTGCCTGGGGCGGACAGGGCAAAAACATTCAGTACTTC
TRBJ1-1 TRBV4-3 few - CASSQKPSFGTGNTEAFF TGCGCCAGCAGCCAGAAGCCATCTTTCGGCACGGGGAACACTGAAGCTTTCTTT
TRBJ2-7 TRBV9 - - CASSAYSGQTYEQYF TGTGCCAGCAGCGCATACTCAGGACAGACCTACGAGCAGTACTTC
TRBJ2-7 TRBV4-1 - TRBD2 CASSRTSGGQSSYEQYF TGCGCCAGCAGTCGGACTAGCGGGGGGCAGAGCTCCTACGAGCAGTACTTC
TRBJ2-7 TRBV6-5 - - CASSYSTSSYEQYF TGTGCCAGCAGTTACTCAACGAGCTCCTACGAGCAGTACTTC
TRBJ1-4 TRBV5-1 - TRBD1 CASSLGGQGAEKLFF TGCGCCAGCAGCTTGGGAGGACAGGGGGCTGAAAAACTGTTTTTT
TRBJ2-7 TRBV5-1 - TRBD1 CASSPQRTGETVEQYF TGCGCCAGCAGTCCCCAGCGGACAGGGGAGACGGTCGAGCAGTACTTC
TRBJ2-6 TRBV27 few - CASSPSAPGSGANVLTF TGTGCCAGCAGCCCCTCCGCTCCAGGGTCCGGGGCCAACGTCCTGACTTTC
TRBJ2-2 TRBV7-9 - - CASSFASRETGELFF TGTGCCAGCAGCTTTGCCTCGCGGGAAACCGGGGAGCTGTTTTTT
TRBJ1-5 TRBV6-1 - - CASSSLAGGNQPQHF TGTGCCAGCAGTTCTTTGGCGGGGGGAAATCAGCCCCAGCATTTT
TRBJ2-7 TRBV7-2 - TRBD2 CASSLGGGGNYEQYF TGTGCCAGCAGCTTAGGTGGCGGGGGAAACTACGAGCAGTACTTC
TRBJ2-1 TRBV7-9 - TRBD2 CAGVTSGRTNEQFF TGTGCCGGGGTTACTAGCGGGAGGACAAATGAGCAGTTCTTC
TRBJ2-7 TRBV15 few - CATSGSPGGSEQYF TGTGCCACCAGCGGCTCTCCGGGGGGCAGCGAGCAGTACTTC
TRBJ1-3 TRBV15 - TRBD1 CATSKYGQGGNTIYF TGTGCCACCAGCAAATACGGACAGGGAGGAAACACCATATATTTT
TRBJ1-5 TRBV7-2 few - CASSLAGGWANQPQHF TGTGCCAGCAGCTTAGCGGGGGGTTGGGCTAATCAGCCCCAGCATTTT
TRBJ2-3 TRBV13 - TRBD1 CASSIGQGTDTQYF TGTGCCAGCAGCATTGGACAGGGTACAGATACGCAGTATTTT
TRBJ2-7 TRBV10-3 - - CAISRDKANEQYF TGTGCCATCAGCAGAGACAAGGCGAACGAGCAGTACTTC
TRBJ1-6 TRBV6-5 few - CASSKGLGLPLHF TGTGCCAGCAGCAAAGGACTGGGTTTACCCCTCCACTTT
TRBJ2-6 TRBV30 - - CAWSRGGAGANVLTF TGTGCCTGGAGTCGAGGGGGAGCTGGGGCCAACGTCCTGACTTTC
TRBJ1-1 TRBV15 - - CATSRVMNTEAFF TGTGCCACCAGCAGAGTCATGAACACTGAAGCTTTCTTT